The TCR beta chain under discussion was sequenced for a study of T cells in Graves' hyperthyroidism and ophthalmopathy. Study outcomes and limitations: The blood repertoire included most of the expanded thyroid clonotypes above 0.001.

A note on this clonotype: The antigen is not known. The conserved phenylalanine or tryptophan normally closing the CDR3 is absent here, so this likely arose from a read error. It is unclear where the CDR3 begins or ends on the DNA, so no DNA is shown, and the CDR3 is as TCRdb lists it.

Calling Graves' hyperthyroidism stable meant ophthalmopathy did not progress within 18 months. RNA transcripts provided the source from which TCR beta CDR3 regions were amplified. A set of HTBI primers served as the primers for a first-round RT-PCR of the TCR CDR3. TCRdb re-analysed the multiplex PCR reads in MiXCR, keeping a single row per CDR3 protein. The sample consists of some 800,000 distinct CDR3 sequences, around 38% of them appearing once. Specimen: blood. The receptor was isolated from a man aged 18-30 years with Graves' hyperthyroidism.

The CDR3 is CASSQDGSS. V and J are TRBV11-3 and TRBJ2-7. CDR1 SGHNT and CDR2 YENEEA come from the germline V gene. With termini counted, the CDR3 has 9 amino acids.